The 20 T cell receptor beta chains reported below all come from one sample, sequenced in a study of OX40 agonist ivuxolimab in advanced cancers. Repertoires were generated with immunoSEQ multiplex PCR, while TCRdb's copy carries only in-frame clones and drops some. Of fewer than 85,000 clones in the sample, around 82% were seen once. This sample comprised CD4+ or CD8+ T cells sorted from blood, obtained in a trial of the OX40 agonist ivuxolimab. These receptor sequences come from an adult with an advanced solid tumor such as melanoma, head and neck, liver or kidney cancer.

The chain combines TRBV9 with TRBJ2-3; TRBD2 agrees at 13 bases. After removal of 4 bases from V and 3 bases from J, the junction contained 2 bases not matched to a gene. The CDR3 consists of 15 residues. Per the germline V gene, CDR1 is SGDLS and CDR2 is YYNGEE. The CDR3 bases are TGTGCCAGCAGCCCGGGACTAGCGGGGACAGATACGCAGTATTTT. Amino acids: CASSPGLAGTDTQYF.

This clone was seen only once. The gene calls are TRBV28 and TRBJ2-2; D may be TRBD1 (5 bases). Trimming took off 9 bases at V and 3 bases at J, with 8 bases between the two ends. Germline-derived CDR1 and CDR2 are MDHEN and SYDVKM. The CDR3 runs to 12 residues. The DNA for the CDR3 is TGTGCCAGTAGGGGCCACACCGGGGAGCTGTTTTTT. This sequence encodes CASRGHTGELFF.

About this clone: One end of the junction does not line up with germline, which may come from a read error. Other DNA sequences in this specimen translate into the identical CDR3. CDR3 sequence: CASSDRAYEQYF. The CDR3 bases are TGTGCCAGCAGCGACCGAGCCTATGAGCAGTACTTC. The chain uses TRBV7-9 and TRBJ2-7; D not resolved. The CDR3 sequence is 12 residues long. The V gene's germline CDR1 is SEHNR and CDR2 FQNEAQ (reference sequence).

The chain has TRBV28 and TRBJ2-7; TRBD1 aligns across 9 bases. The CDR3 consists of 15 residues. Germline CDR1 reads MDHEN; CDR2 reads SYDVKM. J gave up 3 bases and V 4 bases, and 7 bases lay outside the gene matches. CDR3: CASSYVGTGFYEQYF. In DNA form, the CDR3 reads TGTGCCAGCAGTTATGTCGGGACAGGGTTCTACGAGCAGTACTTC.

CDR3 sequence (DNA): TGTGCCAGCAGCGTGACTAGCGGGGACCCGGGGGAGACCCAGTACTTC. Amino acids: CASSVTSGDPGETQYF. The chain recombines TRBV7-2 with TRBJ2-5, with 11 bases matching TRBD2. V shed 5 bases and J 5 bases; nucleotides not matched to a gene: 10. Germline V gene lookup returns CDR1 SGHTA and CDR2 FQGNSA. The CDR3 is made up of 16 amino acids.

V and J are TRBV13 and TRBJ2-1; TRBD2 might be the D (7 bases). Trimming cost V 1 base and J 5 bases, with 15 bases left between them. Germline CDR1 PRHDT, CDR2 FYEKMQ (reference sequence). This CDR3 has 16 amino acids. The CDR3 here is CASSLAGRGDNNEQFF. CDR3 bases: TGTGCCAGCAGCTTAGCAGGGAGGGGGGACAACAATGAGCAGTTCTTC.

This clone was seen just once. The V gene is TRBV2, the J gene TRBJ1-2; TRBD1 is a possible D gene (5 bases). Trimming left V 8 bases short and J 4 bases short, with 20 bases between. CDR3 length: 15 residues. Germline CDR1 reads SNHLY; CDR2 reads FYNNEI. The CDR3 is CASVTGGLSGYGYTF. The CDR3 nucleotides are TGTGCCAGCGTCACCGGGGGACTTTCGGGCTATGGCTACACCTTC.

The chain joins TRBV27 to TRBJ2-3, with 10 bases identical to TRBD1. Unmatched junction bases numbered 5, after V lost 3 bases and J lost 2 bases. This CDR3 contains 16 residues. Germline assignment: CDR1 MNHEY and CDR2 SMNVEV (reference sequence). The CDR3 sequence is CASSFQGQGYTDTQYF. CDR3 nucleotides: TGTGCCAGCAGTTTTCAGGGACAGGGGTACACAGATACGCAGTATTTT.

V gene TRBV18 combines with J gene TRBJ2-7; 9 nucleotides line up with TRBD1. V lost 4 bases to trimming and J lost 3 bases; unmatched junction nucleotides: 10. The CDR3 spans 16 residues. Germline-derived CDR1 and CDR2 are KGHSH and LQKENI. The CDR3 reads CASSRSQGAVGYEQYF. CDR3 nucleotides: TGTGCCAGCTCACGATCACAGGGGGCTGTCGGCTACGAGCAGTACTTC.

This chain connects TRBV12-5 to TRBJ2-1; D might be TRBD1 or TRBD2, each matching 6 bases. This CDR3 comprises 13 residues. V was cut by 8 bases and J by 7 bases, with 15 bases left in between. Germline CDR1 is LGHNT and CDR2 is FRNRAP. Here the CDR3 DNA reads TGTGCTAGTCGAAGCGGAGGGGGGAATGAGCAGTTCTTC. This gives the protein CASRSGGGNEQFF.

This chain connects TRBV5-4 to TRBJ2-7, with 9 bases identical to TRBD2. Germline-derived CDR1 and CDR2 are SGHNT and YYREEE (reference sequence). V lost 4 bases, J lost 4 bases, and 9 bases stayed unmatched. The CDR3 is 15 amino acids. The CDR3 loop is CASSPLAGKGYEQYF. DNA for the CDR3: TGTGCCAGCAGCCCTCTAGCGGGAAAAGGTTACGAGCAGTACTTC.

This rearrangement joins TRBV5-4 to TRBJ2-5, with 16 bases lining up with TRBD2. CDR3 length equals 18 residues. Germline V gene data show CDR1 as SGHNT and CDR2 as YYREEE (reference sequence). J gave up 4 bases and V 4 bases, and 10 bases lay outside the gene matches. The CDR3 loop reads CASSQSAGLAGGLETQYF. CDR3 sequence (DNA): TGTGCCAGCAGCCAATCAGCGGGACTAGCGGGGGGGCTAGAGACCCAGTACTTC.

This chain uses TRBV28 with TRBJ2-2; a weak D match, TRBD1 (7 bases). Trimming stripped 3 bases from V and 6 bases from J, with 14 bases between. The CDR3 runs 15 residues. Germline CDR1 is MDHEN and CDR2 is SYDVKM. CDR3 DNA: TGTGCCAGCAGTTTTGACCAGGGGGGCGCCGGGGAGCTGTTTTTT. Residues: CASSFDQGGAGELFF.

The chain links TRBV28 to TRBJ1-2; a possible D gene is TRBD1 (5 bases). V lost 4 bases and J 3 bases, leaving 12 bases between the germline ends. The CDR3 loop spans 14 amino acids. CDR1 and CDR2 from the germline V gene are MDHEN and SYDVKM. CDR3 sequence: CASSWSQGDYGYTF. CDR3 in DNA: TGTGCCAGCAGTTGGAGTCAGGGTGACTATGGCTACACCTTC.

J is TRBJ2-3 and V is TRBV30; a possible D gene is TRBD2 (5 bases). Trimming took off 1 base at V and 8 bases at J, with 13 bases between the two ends. The germline V gene has CDR1 GTSNPN and CDR2 SVGIG (reference sequence). The CDR3 consists of 13 residues. CDR3 sequence: CAWSGTSFGTQYF. CDR3 DNA sequence: TGTGCCTGGAGTGGTACTAGTTTCGGTACGCAGTATTTT. Full variable domain (remainder filled in from reference TRBV30 and TRBJ2-3): SQTIHQWPATLVQPVGSPLSLECTVEGTSNPNLYWYRQAAGRGLQLLFYSVGIGQISSEVPQNLSASRPQDRQFILSSKKLLLSDSGFYLCAWSGTSFGTQYFGPGTRLTVL.

The rearrangement uses TRBV6-1 and TRBJ1-6; 7 nucleotides match TRBD1. The germline V gene encodes CDR1 MNHNS and CDR2 SASEGT. V lost 4 bases and J lost 7; bases outside the gene matches: 4. CDR3 size: 14 residues. In DNA form, the CDR3 reads TGTGCCAGCAGTGCGACAGGGACGAATTCACCCCTCCACTTT. It is translated as CASSATGTNSPLHF.

The CDR3 region has the DNA TGTGCCAGCAGCTTGGCGCCGGTAACCACCGGGGAGCTGTTTTTT. Its translation is CASSLAPVTTGELFF. The chain has TRBV5-6 and TRBJ2-2, with D hard to call. Germline V gene lookup returns CDR1 SGHDT and CDR2 YYEEEE. The ends were cut back, 0 bases at V and 4 bases at J, with 10 bases in the middle. The CDR3 has 15 amino acids.

This chain uses TRBV6-4 with TRBJ1-6; D is unclear. CDR1 MRHNA and CDR2 SNTAGT come from the germline V gene. Trimming cost V 6 bases and J 8 bases, with 11 bases left between them. This CDR3 contains 13 residues. CDR3 in amino acids: CASSLMSDSPLHF. CDR3 DNA sequence: TGTGCCAGCAGCCTGATGAGTGATTCACCCCTCCACTTT.

In nucleotides, the CDR3 is TGCGCCAGCAGCCAAGTGGGACAGGGGGGAGAGACCCAGTACTTC. Amino acids: CASSQVGQGGETQYF. The rearrangement uses TRBV4-1 and TRBJ2-5; TRBD1 agrees at 11 bases. The CDR3 has 15 residues. V lost 1 base to trimming and J lost 4 bases; unmatched junction nucleotides: 2. CDR1 MGHRA and CDR2 YSYEKL come from the germline V gene.

This chain uses TRBV6-5 with TRBJ2-2; possible D gene TRBD1, 6 bases. The germline V gene encodes CDR1 MNHEY and CDR2 SVGAGI. The CDR3 totals 14 residues. The V end was cut by 4 bases, the J end by 4 bases, with 10 bases between. The CDR3 DNA follows: TGTGCCAGCAGTTGGGCAGGGGCCACCGGGGAGCTGTTTTTT. This gives the protein CASSWAGATGELFF.